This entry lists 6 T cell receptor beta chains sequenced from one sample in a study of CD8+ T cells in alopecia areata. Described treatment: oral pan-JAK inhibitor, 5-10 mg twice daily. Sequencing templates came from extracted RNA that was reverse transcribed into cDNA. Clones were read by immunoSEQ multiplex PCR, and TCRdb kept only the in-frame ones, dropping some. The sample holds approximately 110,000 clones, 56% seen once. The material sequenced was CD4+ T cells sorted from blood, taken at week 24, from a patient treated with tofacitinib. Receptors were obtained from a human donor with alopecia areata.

CDR3 coding DNA: TGCGCCAGCAGCACGCGCTCCAGGGATTTGGTCGGTTCACCCCTCCACTTT. Protein: CASSTRSRDLVGSPLHF. The chain recombines TRBV4-3 with TRBJ1-6, with D possibly matching TRBD1 (5 bases). This CDR3 comprises 17 residues. V was cut by 5 bases and J by 9 bases, with 23 bases left in between. Germline CDR1 reads LGHNA; CDR2 reads YSLEER.

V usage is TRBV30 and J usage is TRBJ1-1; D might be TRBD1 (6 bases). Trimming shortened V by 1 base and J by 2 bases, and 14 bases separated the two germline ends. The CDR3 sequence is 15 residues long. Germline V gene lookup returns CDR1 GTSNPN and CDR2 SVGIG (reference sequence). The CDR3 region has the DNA TGTGCCTGGAGTGGGCTGGGACACCGTAACACTGAAGCTTTCTTT. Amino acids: CAWSGLGHRNTEAFF.

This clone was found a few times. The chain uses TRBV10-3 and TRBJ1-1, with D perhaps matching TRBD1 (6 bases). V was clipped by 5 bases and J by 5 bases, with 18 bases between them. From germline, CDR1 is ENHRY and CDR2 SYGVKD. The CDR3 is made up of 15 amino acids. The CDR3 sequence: CAISSGAVLGTEAFF. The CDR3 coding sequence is TGTGCCATCAGTTCGGGGGCCGTTTTAGGTACTGAAGCTTTCTTT.

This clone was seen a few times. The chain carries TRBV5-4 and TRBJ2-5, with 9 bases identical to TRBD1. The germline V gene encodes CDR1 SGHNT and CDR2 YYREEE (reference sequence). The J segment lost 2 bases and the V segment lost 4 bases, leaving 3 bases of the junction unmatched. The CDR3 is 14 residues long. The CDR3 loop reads CASSRGQGQETQYF. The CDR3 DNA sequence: TGTGCCAGCAGCCGGGGACAGGGACAAGAGACCCAGTACTTC.

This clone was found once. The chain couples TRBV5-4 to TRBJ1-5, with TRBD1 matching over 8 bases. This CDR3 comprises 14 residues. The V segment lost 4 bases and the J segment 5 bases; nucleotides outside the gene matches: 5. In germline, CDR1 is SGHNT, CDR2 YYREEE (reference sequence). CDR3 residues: CASSTGQGDQPQHF. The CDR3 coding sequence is TGTGCCAGCAGCACCGGACAGGGCGATCAGCCCCAGCATTTT.

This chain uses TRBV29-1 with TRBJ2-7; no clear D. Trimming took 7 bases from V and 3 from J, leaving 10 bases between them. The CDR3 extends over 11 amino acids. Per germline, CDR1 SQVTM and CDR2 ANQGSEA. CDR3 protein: CSGKENYEQYF. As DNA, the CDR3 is TGCAGCGGGAAGGAGAACTACGAGCAGTACTTC.